This T cell receptor beta chain comes out of a study of blood T cell repertoires in COVID-19. Study-wide background: Donors in the United States, Italy and Spain gave samples during acute or convalescent COVID-19. Nucleic acid was either cDNA or gDNA, and it came from T cells, B-cell-depleted T cells, or PBMCs.

Original processing notes: Reference gene primer amplification gave nucleated cell count estimates. The assay was immunoSEQ multiplex PCR, and TCRdb's table has in-frame clones only and misses some. V, J and clone size derive from that table, while D and trimming were established from the DNA sequence. Here the sample spans some 73,000 clones, over 75% being singletons. Germline CDR1 reads KGHSH; CDR2 reads LQKENI. The CDR3 totals 17 residues. V lost 3 bases, J lost 4 bases, and 21 bases lay in between. The chain employs TRBV18 and TRBJ1-2, with D possibly matching TRBD1 (6 bases). This clonotype was sampled from a man aged 50 to 60 with COVID-19, enrolled during active disease. Sequences were obtained from peripheral blood. CDR3 sequence (DNA): TGTGCCAGCTCACCCTACGTCGCGGGGGCGGATAGCTATGGCTACACCTTC. The encoded protein is CASSPYVAGADSYGYTF.